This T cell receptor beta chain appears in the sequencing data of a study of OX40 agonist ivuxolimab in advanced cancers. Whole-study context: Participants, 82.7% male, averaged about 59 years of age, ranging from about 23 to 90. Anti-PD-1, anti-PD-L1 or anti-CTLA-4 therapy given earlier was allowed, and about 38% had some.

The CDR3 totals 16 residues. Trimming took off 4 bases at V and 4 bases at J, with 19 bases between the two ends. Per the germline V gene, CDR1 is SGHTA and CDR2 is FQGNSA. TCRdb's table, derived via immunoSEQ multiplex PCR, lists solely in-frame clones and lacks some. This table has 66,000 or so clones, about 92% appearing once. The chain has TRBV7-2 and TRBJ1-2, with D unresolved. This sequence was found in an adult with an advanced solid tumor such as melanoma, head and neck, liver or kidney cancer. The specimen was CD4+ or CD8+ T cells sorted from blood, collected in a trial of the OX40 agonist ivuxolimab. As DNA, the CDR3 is TGTGCCAGCAGCTGGGATCGAGACGGAAAGACCTATGGCTACACCTTC. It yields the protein CASSWDRDGKTYGYTF.